This T cell receptor (beta chain) was recorded in a study of shared clonotypes between healthy human individuals (dated by TCRdb to 2019 to 2021). Describing the broader study: The cohort comprised two women and a few men aged 18 to 49 years. Per donor, three plates each were used for CD4 naive and CD4 memory, two for CD8 naive, and one for CD8 memory. Per donor, leukapheresis produced somewhere between about 0.9 and 10 billion PBMCs. Different laboratories and diverse techniques were used to prepare libraries and sequence TCR repertoires, to increase sequencing depth and limit assay-specific biases. To estimate repertoire size and how much clonotypes are shared between individuals, the study performed deep sequencing of blood TCR repertoires from roughly five healthy adults.

Concerning this clone: Its antigen has not been determined. No much larger clone is present one base from it, and per-base qualities are unavailable.

TCR CDR3 regions were amplified from genomic DNA by multiplex PCR using the deep immunoSEQ assay. Extracted genomic DNA from each cell subset was distributed evenly across all wells of several immunoSEQ 96-well plates, and each plate was treated as a replicate. For sorted subsets, 150 to 250 ng of genomic DNA, equivalent to roughly 30,000 T cell genomes, went into each replicate PCR. Purified libraries were quantified with a Qubit 3.0 fluorometer, sized on a Bioanalyzer 2100, and re-quantified with the KAPA Library Quantification kit. Every immunoSEQ 96-well plate was sequenced on a separate single-read 150-cycle Illumina NextSeq 550 flow cell. The original methods were these. Because the immunoSEQ output held only junctional sequences and lacked quality scores, the filtering could not match the filtering applied to full-length reads. To assign V/J genes and CDR3, sequences were annotated against IMGT germline references using PyIR, a Python wrapper for IgBLAST v1.9. Reads were filtered out if the reads had weak V/J assignments (E-value above 1e-6), no CDR3, stop codons, out-of-frame junctions, or ambiguous translated residues. V3J clonotypes were defined by identical inferred V gene, J gene, and CDR3 amino acid sequence. To compute the percentage overlap between repertoires, the number of shared unique clonotypes was divided by the size of the smaller repertoire. RTK rarefaction, the Chao1 estimator, and Recon v2.1 estimates of unobserved clonotypes were used to assess repertoire richness. OLGA was used to compute generation probabilities for all TCRbeta clonotypes that the gDNA method yielded from a handful of donors. Sourced from immuneACCESS, this table was stored by TCRdb with only in-frame sequences that have V and J called. A share of the clones is absent; for the studies checked, an unresolved V gene accounts for under half, and the remainder has no known explanation. The V and J calls and the clone size are those of that table, but D and trimming were determined from the DNA. For this sample the table gives 950,000 to 1,200,000 clones, of which about 80% were detected only once. The top ten clones comprise over 0.8% of the sample.

What the research found in general, with its limitations: Compared with non-shared clonotypes, the clonotypes found in all four sorted-subset donors had higher generation probabilities. Based on pairwise subsampling, the degree of clonotype sharing among donors was expected to be affected by sequencing depth. Sampling was restricted to blood, and TCR repertoires in tissue are likely to differ from TCR repertoires in blood. Because the study included only a small number of donors, the genetic and exposure-history diversity represented was limited. Larger estimated clonotype richness was generally found for naive subsets than for memory subsets. Rarefaction of sorted-subset datasets indicated incomplete sequencing despite the large sequencing depth. When four donors were compared, the shared fraction of clonotypes was approximately 5% for naive CD4, about 4% for naive CD8, more than 2% for memory CD4, and 0.4% for memory CD8.

The donors were healthy, HIV-negative adults with no recently reported acute infections or vaccinations. All donors were Caucasian adults living in Nashville, Tennessee, USA. CD4+ T cells were enriched by magnetic negative selection, after which naive cells were positively selected on CD45RA and the negative fraction was taken as the memory subset. Blood was collected by leukapheresis, and PBMCs were isolated by Ficoll-Histopaque density gradient centrifugation and then cryopreserved in liquid nitrogen vapor phase. Purity and quantity of every magnetically sorted T cell population were checked by analytical flow cytometry. Genomic DNA was isolated from each sorted fraction and quantified by UV absorbance on a Nanodrop 2000c. V is clipped by 3 bases and J by 0 bases, and the sequence between their germline boundaries is 14 bases long. Per the germline V gene (reference sequence), GTSNPN is the CDR1 and SVGIG is the CDR2. The CDR3 contains 16 residues, cysteine and phenylalanine counted. Just the 48-base CDR3 DNA is kept, in frame starting at base 1.

This TCR derives from a man between 18 and 35 years old in good health. Some clones in this sample may be carry-over from other donors' samples. The chain employs TRBV30 and TRBJ2-2, with a weak D call of TRBD2 (5 bases match). The source material was memory CD4+ T cells from PBMCs. Sample cell subset or site, as interpreted from the label and publication: CD45RA-negative fraction. The DNA sequence reads TGTGCCTGGAGCGAACGGAGGCCTTCGAACACCGGGGAGCTGTTTTTT. This gives the protein CAWSERRPSNTGELFF.